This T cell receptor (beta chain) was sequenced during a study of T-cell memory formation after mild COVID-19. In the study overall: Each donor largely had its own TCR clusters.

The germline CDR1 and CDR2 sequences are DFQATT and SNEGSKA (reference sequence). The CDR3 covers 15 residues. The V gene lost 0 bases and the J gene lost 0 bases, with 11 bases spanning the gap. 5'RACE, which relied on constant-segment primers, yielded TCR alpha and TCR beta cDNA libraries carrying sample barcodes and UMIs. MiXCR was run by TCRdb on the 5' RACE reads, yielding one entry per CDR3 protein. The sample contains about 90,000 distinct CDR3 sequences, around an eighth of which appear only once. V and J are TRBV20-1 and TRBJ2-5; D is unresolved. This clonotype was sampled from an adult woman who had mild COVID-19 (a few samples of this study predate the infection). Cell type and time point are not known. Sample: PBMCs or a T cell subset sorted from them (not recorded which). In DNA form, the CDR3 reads TGCAGTGCTAGAGAGCTGACATATTACCAAGAGACCCAGTACTTC. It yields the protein CSARELTYYQETQYF.